The text below deals with one TCR beta chain. Its antigen is unknown. This CDR3 contains 16 residues. The germline V gene encodes CDR1 MNHEY and CDR2 SVGAGI. The ends lost 2 bases at V and 7 bases at J; junction bases unmatched: 10. The source of the sample is a study of beta chain features in type 1 diabetes. Study at large: Analysis included about 100 million sorted cells drawn from all samples. Study results and caveats: PCR could preferentially amplify shorter templates, alike in patients and controls. The study found fewer insertions and more deletions at VDJ junctions in type 1 diabetes patients. Any HLA-type effect on TCRB rearrangement remained unresolved here. Shortening that was moderate but significant affected the TCRB CDR3s of Type 1 diabetes patients in all four CD4+ subsets.

Expressed TCRB transcripts were sequenced because the isolated RNA had all been reverse transcribed beforehand. Repertoires were generated with immunoSEQ multiplex PCR, while TCRdb's copy carries only in-frame clones and drops some. The sample includes about 300,000 clones, approximately 13% of them seen just once. The rearrangement uses TRBV6-5 and TRBJ2-4, with TRBD1 identical over 8 bases. Sequenced sample: naive CD4+ T cells from blood. This receptor was identified in a woman between 18 and 29 years old with type 1 diabetes. CDR3 residues: CASSYGTGQARNIQYF. The CDR3 DNA follows: TGTGCCAGCAGTTACGGGACAGGTCAGGCAAGGAACATTCAGTACTTC.